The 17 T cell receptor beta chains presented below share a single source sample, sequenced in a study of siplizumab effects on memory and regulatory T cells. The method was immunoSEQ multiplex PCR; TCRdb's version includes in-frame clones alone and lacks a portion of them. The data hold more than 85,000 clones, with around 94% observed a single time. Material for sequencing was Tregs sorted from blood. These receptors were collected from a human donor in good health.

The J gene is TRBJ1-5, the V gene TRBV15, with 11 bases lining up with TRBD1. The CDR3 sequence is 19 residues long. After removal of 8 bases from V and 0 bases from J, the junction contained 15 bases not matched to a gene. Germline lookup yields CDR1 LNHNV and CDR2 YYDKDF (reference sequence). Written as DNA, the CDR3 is TGTGCCACCCAACCTCATCCGGGACAGGGGGGGTATAGCAATCAGCCCCAGCATTTT. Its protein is CATQPHPGQGGYSNQPQHF.

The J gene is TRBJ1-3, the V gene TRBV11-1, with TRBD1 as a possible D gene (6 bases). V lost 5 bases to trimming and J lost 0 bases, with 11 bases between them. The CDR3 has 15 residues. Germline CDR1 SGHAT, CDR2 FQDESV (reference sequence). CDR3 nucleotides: TGTGCCAGCAGCCCAGGGGCCCTCTCTGGAAACACCATATATTTT. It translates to CASSPGALSGNTIYF.

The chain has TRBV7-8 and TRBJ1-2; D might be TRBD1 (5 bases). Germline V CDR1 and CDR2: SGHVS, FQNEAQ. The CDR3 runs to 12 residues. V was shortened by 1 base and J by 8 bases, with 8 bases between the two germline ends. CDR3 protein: CASSLGRGGYTF. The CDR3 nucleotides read TGTGCCAGCAGCTTAGGGAGGGGAGGCTACACCTTC.

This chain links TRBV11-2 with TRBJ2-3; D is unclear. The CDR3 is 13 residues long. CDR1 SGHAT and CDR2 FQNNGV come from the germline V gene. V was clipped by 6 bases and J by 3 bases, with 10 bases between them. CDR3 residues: CASRFSGTDTQYF. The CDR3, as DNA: TGTGCCAGCAGATTTAGTGGTACAGATACGCAGTATTTT.

The DNA for the CDR3 is TGTGCCAGCAGCCAAGAAGGTTCACCCCTCCACTTT. Protein product: CASSQEGSPLHF. The gene calls are TRBV14 and TRBJ1-6; D remains ambiguous. V gave up 0 bases and J gave up 9 bases, with 3 bases separating them. The CDR3 loop spans 12 amino acids. CDR1 is SGHDN and CDR2 is FVKESK in the germline V gene. The complete variable domain, with remaining parts taken from reference TRBV14 and TRBJ1-6, reads EAGVTQFPSHSVIEKGQTVTLRCDPISGHDNLYWYRRVMGKEIKFLLHFVKESKQDESGMPNNRFLAERTGGTYSTLKVQPAELEDSGVYFCASSQEGSPLHFGNGTRLTVT.

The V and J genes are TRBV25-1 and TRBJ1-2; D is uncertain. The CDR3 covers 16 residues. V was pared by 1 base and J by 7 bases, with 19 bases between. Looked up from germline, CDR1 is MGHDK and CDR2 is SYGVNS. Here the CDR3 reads CASSEFSGGLVGGYTF. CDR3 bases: TGTGCCAGCAGTGAATTCTCCGGCGGGCTCGTTGGTGGCTACACCTTC.

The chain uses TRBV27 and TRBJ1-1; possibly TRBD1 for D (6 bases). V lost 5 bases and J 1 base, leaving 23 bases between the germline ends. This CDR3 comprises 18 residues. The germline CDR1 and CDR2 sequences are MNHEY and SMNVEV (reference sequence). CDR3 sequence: CASSRTLPLGAGNTEAFF. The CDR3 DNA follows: TGTGCCAGCAGTCGCACCTTACCTTTGGGGGCTGGGAACACTGAAGCTTTCTTT.

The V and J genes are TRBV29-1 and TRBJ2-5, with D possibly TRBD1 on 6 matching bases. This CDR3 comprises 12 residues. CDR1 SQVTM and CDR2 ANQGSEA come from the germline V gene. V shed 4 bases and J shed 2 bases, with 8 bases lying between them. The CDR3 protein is CSVGQGQETQYF. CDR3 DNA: TGCAGCGTTGGGCAGGGGCAAGAGACCCAGTACTTC.

This CDR3 is CASSPGGQPNEKLFF. CDR3 DNA: TGTGCCAGCAGCCCAGGGGGACAACCCAATGAAAAACTGTTTTTT. The V and J genes are TRBV9 and TRBJ1-4; 7 positions match TRBD1. CDR3 length: 15 residues. After removal of 4 bases from V and 5 bases from J, the junction contained 8 bases not matched to a gene. Germline lookup yields CDR1 SGDLS and CDR2 YYNGEE. Full variable domain (outside the CDR3, taken from reference TRBV9 and TRBJ1-4): DSGVTQTPKHLITATGQRVTLRCSPRSGDLSVYWYQQSLDQGLQFLIQYYNGEERAKGNILERFSAQQFPDLHSELNLSSLELGDSALYFCASSPGGQPNEKLFFGSGTQLSVL.

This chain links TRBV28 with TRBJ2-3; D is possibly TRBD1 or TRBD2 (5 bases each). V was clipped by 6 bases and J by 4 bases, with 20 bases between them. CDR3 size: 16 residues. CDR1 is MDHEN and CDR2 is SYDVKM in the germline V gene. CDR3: CASRPHRGRAPDTQYF. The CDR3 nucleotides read TGTGCCAGCAGACCCCATCGGGGCAGGGCGCCAGATACGCAGTATTTT.

CDR3 region: CASSWTGHTEAFF. CDR3 in DNA: TGCGCCAGCAGCTGGACCGGGCACACTGAAGCTTTCTTT. The chain uses TRBV5-1 and TRBJ1-1; no clear D. CDR3 length equals 13 residues. Germline lookup yields CDR1 SGHRS and CDR2 YFSETQ. V was cut by 3 bases and J by 3 bases, with 9 bases left in between.

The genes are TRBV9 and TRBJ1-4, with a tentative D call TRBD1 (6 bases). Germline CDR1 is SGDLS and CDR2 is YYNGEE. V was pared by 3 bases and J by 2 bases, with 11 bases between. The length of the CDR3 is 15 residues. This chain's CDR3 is CASSASGATNEKLFF. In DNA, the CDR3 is TGTGCCAGCAGCGCTTCAGGGGCCACTAATGAAAAACTGTTTTTT.

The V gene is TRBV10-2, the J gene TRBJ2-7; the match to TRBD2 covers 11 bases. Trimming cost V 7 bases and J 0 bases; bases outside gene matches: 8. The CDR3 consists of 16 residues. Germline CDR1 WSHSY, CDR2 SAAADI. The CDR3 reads CASKIAGGPASYEQYF. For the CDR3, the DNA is TGCGCCAGCAAGATAGCGGGAGGGCCGGCCTCCTACGAGCAGTACTTC.

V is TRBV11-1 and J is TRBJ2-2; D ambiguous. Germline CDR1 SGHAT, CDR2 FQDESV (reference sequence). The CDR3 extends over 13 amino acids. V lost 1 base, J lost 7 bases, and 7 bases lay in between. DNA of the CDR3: TGTGCCAGCAGCTTAGTTGCGGACGGGGAGCTGTTTTTT. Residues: CASSLVADGELFF.

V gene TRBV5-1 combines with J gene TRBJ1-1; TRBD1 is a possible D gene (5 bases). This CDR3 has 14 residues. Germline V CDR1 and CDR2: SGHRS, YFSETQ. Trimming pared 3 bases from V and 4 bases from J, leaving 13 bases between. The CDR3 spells CASSWGLVATEAFF. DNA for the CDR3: TGCGCCAGCAGCTGGGGGTTAGTGGCCACTGAAGCTTTCTTT.

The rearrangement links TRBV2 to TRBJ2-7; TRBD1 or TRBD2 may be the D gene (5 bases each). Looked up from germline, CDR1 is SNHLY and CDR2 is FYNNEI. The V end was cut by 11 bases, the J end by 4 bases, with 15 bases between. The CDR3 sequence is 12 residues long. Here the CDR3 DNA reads TGTGCCGGGGGTGGCGAGGGGTACGAGCAGTACTTC. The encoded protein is CAGGGEGYEQYF.

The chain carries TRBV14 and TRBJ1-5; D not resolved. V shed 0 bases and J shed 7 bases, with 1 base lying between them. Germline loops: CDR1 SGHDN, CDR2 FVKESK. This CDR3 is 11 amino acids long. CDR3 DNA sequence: TGTGCCAGCAGCCAAGACCAGCCCCAGCATTTT. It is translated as CASSQDQPQHF. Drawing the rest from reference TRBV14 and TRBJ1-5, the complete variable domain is EAGVTQFPSHSVIEKGQTVTLRCDPISGHDNLYWYRRVMGKEIKFLLHFVKESKQDESGMPNNRFLAERTGGTYSTLKVQPAELEDSGVYFCASSQDQPQHFGDGTRLSIL.